What follows are 30 T cell receptor beta chains derived from one specimen sequenced in a study of early T cells in non-severe SARS-CoV-2 infection. In TCRdb, the 5' RACE reads were re-called with MiXCR into one record per CDR3 protein. There are fewer than 120,000 distinct CDR3 sequences in the sample; about 12% occur only once, and approximately 4% lies in the top ten. This specimen was whole blood, taken at baseline. All receptors come from an adult who was a healthcare worker with PCR-confirmed SARS-CoV-2 infection or an uninfected control (not recorded which).

This clonotype came up a few times. The chain joins TRBV7-8 to TRBJ2-2; 7 bases agree with TRBD2. V lost 5 bases and J lost 6; bases outside the gene matches: 3. CDR3 length: 13 residues. Per germline, CDR1 SGHVS and CDR2 FQNEAQ. The chain's CDR3 is CASSLGLAGELFF. In DNA, the CDR3 is TGTGCCAGCAGCCTAGGACTAGCCGGGGAGCTGTTTTTT.

The CDR3 loop reads CASSLAVSQPQHF. The CDR3 nucleotides read TGTGCCAGCAGTTTAGCCGTTTCTCAGCCCCAGCATTTT. The chain employs TRBV12-3 or TRBV12-4 and TRBJ1-5; D not resolved. This CDR3 comprises 13 residues. Between the trimmed V and J ends, which lost 0 bases and 6 bases, there was a span of 6 bases.

This clonotype was seen many times. The chain combines TRBV29-1 with TRBJ2-1, with 12 bases fitting TRBD2. The V gene end was trimmed by 1 base and the J gene end by 6 bases; junction bases not matched to a gene: 1. Germline V CDR1 and CDR2: SQVTM, ANQGSEA. CDR3 size: 14 residues. CDR3 bases: TGCAGCGTTGAAGCTAGCGGGGGGGCCAATGAGCAGTTCTTC. This sequence encodes CSVEASGGANEQFF.

The V call is TRBV6-1, the J call TRBJ2-5; 8 nucleotides align to TRBD1. The CDR3 extends over 18 amino acids. The germline V gene encodes CDR1 MNHNS and CDR2 SASEGT. Trimming cost V 1 base and J 5 bases; bases outside gene matches: 15. CDR3 amino acids: CASSEVWAGGATDETQYF. CDR3 DNA: TGTGCCAGCAGTGAAGTGTGGGCAGGGGGCGCGACGGATGAGACCCAGTACTTC.

The rearrangement links TRBV6-6 to TRBJ2-3, with 8 nucleotides matching TRBD2. Unmatched junction bases numbered 1, after V lost 5 bases and J lost 0 bases. This CDR3 has 14 residues. Germline V gene data show CDR1 as MNHNY and CDR2 as SVGAGI (reference sequence). DNA for the CDR3: TGTGCCAGCAGTCGGGGGGGTAGCACAGATACGCAGTATTTT. It codes for CASSRGGSTDTQYF.

This clonotype was detected ten times or more. This sequence joins TRBV30 and TRBJ2-7, with D unresolved. The CDR3 contains 12 residues. Trimming removed 1 base at V and 4 bases at J, with 8 bases between. Germline V gene data show CDR1 as GTSNPN and CDR2 as SVGIG (reference sequence). CDR3 in DNA: TGTGCCTGGAGTGACCTTCGGTACGAGCAGTACTTC. This sequence encodes CAWSDLRYEQYF.

The rearrangement joins TRBV2 to TRBJ2-2, with D possibly being TRBD1 (6 bases). The ends were cut back, 6 bases at V and 4 bases at J, with 12 bases in the middle. The germline CDR1 and CDR2 sequences are SNHLY and FYNNEI. The CDR3 has 14 amino acids. CDR3 sequence: CASSFDRITGELFF. In DNA form, the CDR3 reads TGTGCCAGCAGCTTTGACAGGATCACCGGGGAGCTGTTTTTT.

This clonotype was seen at least ten times. The rearrangement links TRBV10-3 to TRBJ1-5, with D unclear. V was shortened by 3 bases and J by 12 bases, with 12 bases between the two germline ends. The CDR3 sequence is 12 residues long. CDR1 and CDR2 from the germline V gene are ENHRY and SYGVKD. The DNA of the CDR3 is TGTGCCATCAGTGACGGATCGGATGGCCAGCATTTT. It specifies CAISDGSDGQHF.

This clonotype was seen only a few times. The genes are TRBV2 and TRBJ2-2, with D unclear. V gave up 11 bases and J gave up 2 bases, with 6 bases separating them. CDR3 length: 11 amino acids. Germline V gives CDR1 SNHLY, CDR2 FYNNEI. CDR3 bases: TGTGCCCGAAGTAACACCGGGGAGCTGTTTTTT. This translates into CARSNTGELFF.

This clonotype was counted a few times. The DNA of the CDR3 is TGCGCCAGCAGCTTGAGCACTACCCCCTCGCGAACCGGGGAGCTGTTTTTT. Amino acid sequence: CASSLSTTPSRTGELFF. J is TRBJ2-2 and V is TRBV5-1; D not certain. V was cut by 1 base and J by 5 bases, with 18 bases left in between. The germline V gene has CDR1 SGHRS and CDR2 YFSETQ. The CDR3 has 17 residues.

The rearrangement joins TRBV7-3 to TRBJ2-6; D unresolved. The CDR3 totals 20 residues. The V gene's germline CDR1 is SGHTA and CDR2 FQGTGA. V was trimmed by 1 base and J by 4 bases, leaving 23 bases between them. CDR3 loop: CASSLRTPLKGSGGANVLTF. The CDR3 DNA follows: TGTGCCAGCAGCTTAAGAACCCCCCTAAAGGGATCCGGCGGGGCCAACGTCCTGACTTTC. Supplemented by reference TRBV7-3 and TRBJ2-6, the full variable domain reads GAGVSQTPSNKVTEKGKYVELRCDPISGHTALYWYRQSLGQGPEFLIYFQGTGAADDSGLPNDRFFAVRPEGSVSTLKIQRTERGDSAVYLCASSLRTPLKGSGGANVLTFGAGSRLTVL.

V usage is TRBV12-3 or TRBV12-4 and J usage is TRBJ1-1; D might be TRBD1 (6 bases). The CDR3 sequence is 15 residues long. Trimming cost V 3 bases and J 4 bases, with 15 bases left between them. As DNA, the CDR3 is TGTGCCAGCAGTTTTGGCCACAGGGTGGGCACTGAAGCTTTCTTT. It translates to CASSFGHRVGTEAFF.

This chain joins TRBV29-1 and TRBJ1-2; D is ambiguous. V was clipped by 8 bases and J by 6 bases, with 10 bases between them. The CDR3 runs to 10 residues. The germline gives CDR1 SQVTM, CDR2 ANQGSEA. CDR3 protein: CSTPENGYTF. The CDR3 nucleotides are TGCAGCACCCCCGAAAATGGCTACACCTTC.

The chain uses TRBV2 and TRBJ2-3; 7 bases align to TRBD2. Germline CDR1 and CDR2: SNHLY and FYNNEI. CDR3 length equals 16 residues. J lost 2 bases, V lost 2 bases, and 7 bases had no gene match. This CDR3 is CASSEPERGDTDTQYF. The CDR3 DNA reads TGTGCCAGCAGTGAACCGGAGCGGGGCGACACAGATACGCAGTATTTT.

This clonotype was observed many times. The V call is TRBV12-3 or TRBV12-4, the J call TRBJ2-7; D possibly matches TRBD1 or TRBD2 (5 bases each). Between the trimmed V and J ends, which lost 5 bases and 6 bases, there was a span of 20 bases. The CDR3 runs 15 residues. The CDR3 protein is CASSLQTRGEFEQYF. The CDR3 DNA is TGTGCCAGCAGTCTCCAGACCCGAGGGGAATTCGAGCAGTACTTC.

This clonotype was counted between two and nine times. The chain is built from TRBV28 and TRBJ2-1; D unclear. CDR1 and CDR2 (germline): MDHEN, SYDVKM. The CDR3 sequence is 14 residues long. V gave up 2 bases and J gave up 6 bases, with 11 bases separating them. The CDR3 here is CASSLLTLSNEQFF. CDR3 coding DNA: TGTGCCAGCAGTTTACTCACTCTCAGCAATGAGCAGTTCTTC. The variable domain in full, with the rest retrieved from reference TRBV28 and TRBJ2-1, is DVKVTQSSRYLVKRTGEKVFLECVQDMDHENMFWYRQDPGLGLRLIYFSYDVKMKEKGDIPEGYSVSREKKERFSLILESASTNQTSMYLCASSLLTLSNEQFFGPGTRLTVL.

In its sample, this clonotype was seen many times. V usage is TRBV11-3 and J usage is TRBJ2-3, with TRBD2 matching 13 bases. J gave up 0 bases and V 5 bases, and 14 bases lay outside the gene matches. This CDR3 spans 20 amino acids. The germline V gene has CDR1 SGHNT and CDR2 YENEEA. The CDR3 here is CASSAYGTGTSGVSTDTQYF. The CDR3 nucleotides are TGTGCCAGCAGCGCTTATGGTACCGGGACTAGCGGGGTTAGCACAGATACGCAGTATTTT.

This clonotype has a handful of counts. V is TRBV7-4 and J is TRBJ1-5, with D maybe TRBD1 (5 bases). The V gene's germline CDR1 is SGHVT and CDR2 SQSDAQ. Trimming left V 1 base short and J 0 bases short, with 13 bases between. The CDR3 contains 17 residues. CDR3 in DNA: TGTGCCAGCAGCTTAGGGGGACGGGGATATAGCAATCAGCCCCAGCATTTT. Amino acid sequence: CASSLGGRGYSNQPQHF.

This clonotype was detected a few times. CDR3 DNA sequence: TGCAGCGTGGAACATGACAGGGCGAACACTGAAGCTTTCTTT. Translating gives CSVEHDRANTEAFF. The rearrangement joins TRBV29-1 to TRBJ1-1, with TRBD1 matching over 7 bases. Germline values: CDR1 SQVTM, CDR2 ANQGSEA. With V trimmed by 6 bases and J by 1 base, 8 bases remained unmatched. This CDR3 is built from 14 residues.

This clonotype was recorded a few times. The chain has TRBV20-1 and TRBJ2-5; tentative D call: TRBD1 (6 bases). This CDR3 comprises 13 residues. Germline V gene lookup returns CDR1 DFQATT and CDR2 SNEGSKA (reference sequence). V lost 4 bases and J 4 bases, leaving 13 bases between the germline ends. The CDR3 DNA is TGCAGTGCTAACGGTCAGGGGAGAGAGACCCAGTACTTC. Amino acid sequence: CSANGQGRETQYF.

This clonotype occurred many times. The chain carries TRBV5-1 and TRBJ1-5; D is unresolved. CDR1 and CDR2 from the germline V gene are SGHRS and YFSETQ. The CDR3 spans 15 residues. The ends were cut back, 0 bases at V and 5 bases at J, with 12 bases in the middle. CDR3 coding DNA: TGCGCCAGCAGCTTGGACAAAACTGGGTATCAGCCCCAGCATTTT. This translates into CASSLDKTGYQPQHF.

The chain is built from TRBV27 and TRBJ2-7; TRBD2 is a possible D gene (6 bases). The V end lost 4 bases, the J end lost 1 base, and 11 bases lay between the germline ends. Per the germline V gene, CDR1 is MNHEY and CDR2 is SMNVEV (reference sequence). The CDR3 loop spans 14 amino acids. CDR3 bases: TGTGCCAGCAGTTACACCGGGACTTCCTACGAGCAGTACTTC. It codes for CASSYTGTSYEQYF.

The chain employs TRBV24-1 and TRBJ2-3; TRBD1 agrees at 9 bases. CDR1 is KGHDR, CDR2 SFDVKD, per germline. Trimming cost V 4 bases and J 5 bases; bases outside gene matches: 9. The CDR3 runs to 16 residues. The CDR3 spells CATSDPGQGWIDTQYF. As DNA, the CDR3 is TGTGCCACCAGTGACCCGGGACAGGGATGGATAGATACGCAGTATTTT.

This sequence joins TRBV27 and TRBJ2-1; 7 nucleotides align to TRBD1. Unmatched junction bases numbered 4, after V lost 5 bases and J lost 0 bases. CDR3 length: 15 residues. The germline gives CDR1 MNHEY, CDR2 SMNVEV (reference sequence). The CDR3 is CASSGNRGSYNEQFF. The CDR3 DNA reads as TGTGCCAGCAGTGGTAACAGGGGCTCCTACAATGAGCAGTTCTTC.

The sample holds a few counts of this clonotype. The gene calls are TRBV5-1 and TRBJ2-7, with D uncertain. V lost 2 bases and J lost 0, with 6 bases in between. The germline V gene has CDR1 SGHRS and CDR2 YFSETQ. The CDR3 covers 13 residues. The chain's CDR3 is CASSLFSSYEQYF. CDR3 DNA: TGCGCCAGCAGCTTATTTAGCTCCTACGAGCAGTACTTC.

V gene TRBV20-1 combines with J gene TRBJ1-1; 7 nucleotides match TRBD1. Germline lookup yields CDR1 DFQATT and CDR2 SNEGSKA (reference sequence). This CDR3 has 15 amino acids. V lost 3 bases to trimming and J lost 2 bases; unmatched junction nucleotides: 9. In DNA, the CDR3 is TGCAGTGCTAGGGTTGCCGGGACAGTAAACACTGAAGCTTTCTTT. It codes for CSARVAGTVNTEAFF.

This rearrangement joins TRBV5-1 to TRBJ2-2; D gene ambiguous. Per the germline V gene, CDR1 is SGHRS and CDR2 is YFSETQ. Trimming shortened V by 1 base and J by 0 bases, and 4 bases separated the two germline ends. The CDR3 spans 14 residues. The CDR3 DNA sequence: TGCGCCAGCAGCTTGTGGTCGAACACCGGGGAGCTGTTTTTT. Protein sequence: CASSLWSNTGELFF.

The rearrangement joins TRBV11-2 to TRBJ1-2, with D tentatively TRBD1 (6 bases). The CDR3 is made up of 13 amino acids. CDR1 is SGHAT and CDR2 is FQNNGV in the germline V gene. V lost 4 bases to trimming and J lost 2 bases, with 8 bases between them. The CDR3 sequence is CASSSGQNYGYTF. CDR3 coding DNA: TGTGCCAGCAGCTCCGGACAGAACTATGGCTACACCTTC.

The chain links TRBV2 to TRBJ2-2; D unclear. V lost 2 bases and J lost 1, with 2 bases in between. From germline, CDR1 is SNHLY and CDR2 FYNNEI. CDR3 length: 13 amino acids. The CDR3: CASSERNTGELFF. CDR3 in DNA: TGTGCCAGCAGTGAAAGGAACACCGGGGAGCTGTTTTTT.

The chain recombines TRBV29-1 with TRBJ2-1; D unclear. The CDR3 loop spans 11 amino acids. V was shortened by 6 bases and J by 4 bases, with 7 bases between the two germline ends. CDR1 is SQVTM and CDR2 is ANQGSEA in the germline V gene. The CDR3 loop is CSVTTYNEQFF. DNA of the CDR3: TGCAGCGTGACAACTTACAATGAGCAGTTCTTC.